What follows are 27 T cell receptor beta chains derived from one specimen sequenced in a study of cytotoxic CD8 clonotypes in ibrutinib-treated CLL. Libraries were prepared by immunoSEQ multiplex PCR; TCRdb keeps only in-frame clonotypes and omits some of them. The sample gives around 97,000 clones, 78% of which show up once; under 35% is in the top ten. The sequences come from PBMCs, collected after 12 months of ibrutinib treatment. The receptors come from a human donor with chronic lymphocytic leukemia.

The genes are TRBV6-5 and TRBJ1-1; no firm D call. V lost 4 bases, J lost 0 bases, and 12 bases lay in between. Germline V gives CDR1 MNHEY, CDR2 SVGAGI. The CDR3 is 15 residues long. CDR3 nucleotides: TGTGCCAGCAGTTCCTACCGGGAGATGAACACTGAAGCTTTCTTT. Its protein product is CASSSYREMNTEAFF.

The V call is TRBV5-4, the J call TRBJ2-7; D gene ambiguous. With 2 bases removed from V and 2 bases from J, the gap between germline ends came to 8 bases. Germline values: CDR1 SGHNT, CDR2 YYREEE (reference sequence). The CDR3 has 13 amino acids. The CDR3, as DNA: TGTGCCAGCAGCTTAGGGCCGGCCTACGAGCAGTACTTC. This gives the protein CASSLGPAYEQYF.

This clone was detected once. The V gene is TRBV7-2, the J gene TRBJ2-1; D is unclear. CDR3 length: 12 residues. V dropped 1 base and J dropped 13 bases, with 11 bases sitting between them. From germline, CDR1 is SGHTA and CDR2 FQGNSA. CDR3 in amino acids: CASSLVGEPQFF. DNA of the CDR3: TGTGCCAGCAGCTTAGTTGGGGAACCTCAGTTCTTC.

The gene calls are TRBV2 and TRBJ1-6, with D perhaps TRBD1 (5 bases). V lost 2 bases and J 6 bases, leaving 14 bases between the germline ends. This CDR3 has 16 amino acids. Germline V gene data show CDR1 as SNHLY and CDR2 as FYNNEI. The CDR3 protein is CASSELGGTGNSPLHF. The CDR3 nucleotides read TGTGCCAGCAGTGAATTGGGGGGAACAGGTAATTCACCCCTCCACTTT.

CDR3 coding DNA: TGTGCCAGCAGTCTTGCCAGCGACGAGCAGTACTTC. Amino acid sequence: CASSLASDEQYF. This chain links TRBV25-1 with TRBJ2-7, with D uncertain. Germline values: CDR1 MGHDK, CDR2 SYGVNS. The CDR3 is 12 residues long. Trimming pared 5 bases from V and 5 bases from J, leaving 10 bases between.

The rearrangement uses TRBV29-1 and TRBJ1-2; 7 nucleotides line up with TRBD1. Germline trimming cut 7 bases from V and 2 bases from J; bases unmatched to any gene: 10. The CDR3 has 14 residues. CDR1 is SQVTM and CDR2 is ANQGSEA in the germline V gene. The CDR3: CSAAGTAINYGYTF. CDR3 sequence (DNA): TGCAGCGCTGCCGGGACAGCGATCAACTATGGCTACACCTTC. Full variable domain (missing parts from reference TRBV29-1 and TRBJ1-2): SAVISQKPSRDICQRGTSLTIQCQVDSQVTMMFWYRQQPGQSLTLIATANQGSEATYESGFVIDKFPISRPNLTFSTLTVSNMSPEDSSIYLCSAAGTAINYGYTFGSGTRLTVV.

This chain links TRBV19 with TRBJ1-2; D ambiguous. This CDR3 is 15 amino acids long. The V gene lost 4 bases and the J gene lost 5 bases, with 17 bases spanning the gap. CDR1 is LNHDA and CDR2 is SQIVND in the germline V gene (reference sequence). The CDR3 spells CASSNPRPGGYGYTF. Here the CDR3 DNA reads TGTGCCAGTAGTAACCCGCGGCCGGGCGGGTATGGCTACACCTTC.

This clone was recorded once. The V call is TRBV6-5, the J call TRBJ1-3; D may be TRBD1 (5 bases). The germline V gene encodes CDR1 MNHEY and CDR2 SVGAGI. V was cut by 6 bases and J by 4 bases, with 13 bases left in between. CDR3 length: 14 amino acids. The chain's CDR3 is CASSAGFSGNTIYF. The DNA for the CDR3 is TGTGCCAGCAGCGCAGGGTTCTCCGGAAACACCATATATTTT.

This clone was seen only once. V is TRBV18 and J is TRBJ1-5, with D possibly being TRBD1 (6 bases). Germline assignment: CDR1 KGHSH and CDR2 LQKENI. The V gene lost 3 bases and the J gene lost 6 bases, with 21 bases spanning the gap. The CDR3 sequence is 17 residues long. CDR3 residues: CASSPRDPGGAGQPQHF. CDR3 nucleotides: TGTGCCAGCTCACCGAGGGATCCGGGGGGCGCGGGTCAGCCCCAGCATTTT.

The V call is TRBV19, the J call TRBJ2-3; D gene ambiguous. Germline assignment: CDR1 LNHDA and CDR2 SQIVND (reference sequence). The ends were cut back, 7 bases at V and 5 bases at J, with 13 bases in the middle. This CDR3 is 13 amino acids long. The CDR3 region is CASKSPERDTQYF. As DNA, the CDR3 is TGTGCCAGTAAGAGCCCCGAAAGAGATACGCAGTATTTT.

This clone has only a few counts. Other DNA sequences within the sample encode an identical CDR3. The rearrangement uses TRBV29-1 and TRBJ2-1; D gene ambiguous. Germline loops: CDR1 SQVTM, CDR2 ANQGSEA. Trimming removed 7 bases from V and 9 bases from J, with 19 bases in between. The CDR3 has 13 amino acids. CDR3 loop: CSAAYPAVSEQFF. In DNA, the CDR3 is TGCAGCGCCGCCTACCCGGCGGTGAGTGAGCAGTTCTTC.

The CDR3 protein is CASSLELLNEQFF. In DNA form, the CDR3 reads TGTGCCAGCAGCTTGGAACTGCTCAATGAGCAGTTCTTC. The chain joins TRBV5-5 to TRBJ2-1; D is ambiguous. The CDR3 covers 13 residues. CDR1 and CDR2 from the germline V gene are SGHKS and YYEKEE (reference sequence). Between the trimmed V and J ends, which lost 0 bases and 6 bases, there was a span of 7 bases. The variable domain in full, with the rest retrieved from reference TRBV5-5 and TRBJ2-1, is DAGVTQSPTHLIKTRGQQVTLRCSPISGHKSVSWYQQVLGQGPQFIFQYYEKEERGRGNFPDRFSARQFPNYSSELNVNALLLGDSALYLCASSLELLNEQFFGPGTRLTVL.

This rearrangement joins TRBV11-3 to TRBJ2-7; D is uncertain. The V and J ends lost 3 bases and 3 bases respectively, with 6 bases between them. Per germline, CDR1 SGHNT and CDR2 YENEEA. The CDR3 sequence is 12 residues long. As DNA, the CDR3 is TGTGCCAGCAGCTTGGTCTTCTACGAGCAGTACTTC. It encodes CASSLVFYEQYF.

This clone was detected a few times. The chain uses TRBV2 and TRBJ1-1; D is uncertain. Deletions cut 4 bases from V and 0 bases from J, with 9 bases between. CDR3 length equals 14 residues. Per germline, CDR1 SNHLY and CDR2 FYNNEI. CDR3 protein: CASSGELMNTEAFF. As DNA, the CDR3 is TGTGCCAGCAGTGGTGAGTTGATGAACACTGAAGCTTTCTTT.

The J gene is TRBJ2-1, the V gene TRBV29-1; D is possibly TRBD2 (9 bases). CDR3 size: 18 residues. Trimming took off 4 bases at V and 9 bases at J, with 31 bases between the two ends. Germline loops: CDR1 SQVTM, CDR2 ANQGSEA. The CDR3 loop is CSVGGQGSLAGRLSEQFF. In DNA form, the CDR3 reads TGCAGCGTTGGCGGACAGGGAAGTCTAGCGGGGAGGCTCAGTGAGCAGTTCTTC.

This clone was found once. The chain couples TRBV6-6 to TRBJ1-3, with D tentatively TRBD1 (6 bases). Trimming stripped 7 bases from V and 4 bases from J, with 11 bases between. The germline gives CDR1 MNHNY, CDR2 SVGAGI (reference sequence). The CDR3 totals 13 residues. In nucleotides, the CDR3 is TGTGCCAGCAACTTGGGGGCGGGAAACACCATATATTTT. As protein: CASNLGAGNTIYF.

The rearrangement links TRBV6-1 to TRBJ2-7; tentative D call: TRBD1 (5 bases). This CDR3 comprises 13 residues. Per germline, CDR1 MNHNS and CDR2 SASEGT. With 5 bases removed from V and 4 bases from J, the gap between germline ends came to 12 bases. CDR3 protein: CASSSRQKYEQYF. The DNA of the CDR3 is TGTGCCAGCAGTTCGAGACAGAAGTACGAGCAGTACTTC.

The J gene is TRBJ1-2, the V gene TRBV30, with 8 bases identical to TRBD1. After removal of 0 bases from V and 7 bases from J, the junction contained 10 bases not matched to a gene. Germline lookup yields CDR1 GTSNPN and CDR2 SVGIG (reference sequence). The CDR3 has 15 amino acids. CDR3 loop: CAWSVGGGRGLGYTF. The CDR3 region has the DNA TGTGCCTGGAGTGTTGGAGGAGGCAGGGGGCTTGGCTACACCTTC.

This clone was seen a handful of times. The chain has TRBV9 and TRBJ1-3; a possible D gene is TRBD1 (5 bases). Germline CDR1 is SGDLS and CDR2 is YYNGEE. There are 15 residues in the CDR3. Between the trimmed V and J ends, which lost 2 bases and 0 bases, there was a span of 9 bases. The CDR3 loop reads CASSVQGASGNTIYF. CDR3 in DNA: TGTGCCAGCAGCGTTCAAGGGGCCTCTGGAAACACCATATATTTT.

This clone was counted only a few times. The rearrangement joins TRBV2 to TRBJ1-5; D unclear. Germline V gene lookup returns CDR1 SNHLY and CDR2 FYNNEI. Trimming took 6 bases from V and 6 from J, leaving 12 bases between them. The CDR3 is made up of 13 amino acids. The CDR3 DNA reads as TGTGCCAGCAGAGCCGACGCGCGTCAGCCCCAGCATTTT. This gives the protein CASRADARQPQHF.

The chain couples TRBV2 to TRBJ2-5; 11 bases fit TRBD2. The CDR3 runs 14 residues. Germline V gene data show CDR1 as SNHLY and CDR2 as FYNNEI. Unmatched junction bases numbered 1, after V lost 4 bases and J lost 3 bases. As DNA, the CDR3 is TGTGCCAGCAGTGCGACTAGCGGGGAAGAGACCCAGTACTTC. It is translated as CASSATSGEETQYF.

The CDR3 region is CSVPGPKYNEQFF. Written as DNA, the CDR3 is TGCAGCGTGCCGGGACCCAAGTACAATGAGCAGTTCTTC. The chain links TRBV29-1 to TRBJ2-1; D may be TRBD1 or TRBD2 (5 bases each). Per germline, CDR1 SQVTM and CDR2 ANQGSEA. The CDR3 is 13 residues long. Trimming pared 6 bases from V and 4 bases from J, leaving 13 bases between.

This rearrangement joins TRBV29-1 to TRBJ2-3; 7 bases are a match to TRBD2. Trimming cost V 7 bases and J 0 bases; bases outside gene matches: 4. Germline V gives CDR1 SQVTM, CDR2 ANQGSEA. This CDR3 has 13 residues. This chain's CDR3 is CSAKRGSTDTQYF. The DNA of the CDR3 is TGCAGCGCTAAGCGGGGTAGCACAGATACGCAGTATTTT.

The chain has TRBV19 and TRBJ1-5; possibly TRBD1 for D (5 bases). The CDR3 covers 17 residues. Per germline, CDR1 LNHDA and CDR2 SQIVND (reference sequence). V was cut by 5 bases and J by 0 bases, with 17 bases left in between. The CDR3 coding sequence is TGTGCCAGTAGTTTCCGGGACCAAGCCCTTAGCAATCAGCCCCAGCATTTT. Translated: CASSFRDQALSNQPQHF. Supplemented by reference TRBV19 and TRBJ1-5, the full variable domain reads DGGITQSPKYLFRKEGQNVTLSCEQNLNHDAMYWYRQDPGQGLRLIYYSQIVNDFQKGDIAEGYSVSREKKESFPLTVTSAQKNPTAFYLCASSFRDQALSNQPQHFGDGTRLSIL.

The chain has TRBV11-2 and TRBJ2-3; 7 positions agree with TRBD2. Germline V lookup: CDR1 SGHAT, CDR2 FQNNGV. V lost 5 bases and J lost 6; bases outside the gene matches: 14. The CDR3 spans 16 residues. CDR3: CASSPLLAPKGDTQYF. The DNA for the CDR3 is TGTGCCAGCAGCCCATTACTAGCGCCCAAGGGGGATACGCAGTATTTT.

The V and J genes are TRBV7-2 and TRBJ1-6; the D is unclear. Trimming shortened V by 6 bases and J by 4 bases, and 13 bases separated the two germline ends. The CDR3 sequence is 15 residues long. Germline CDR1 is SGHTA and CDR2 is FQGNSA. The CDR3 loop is CASRFDGSYNSPLHF. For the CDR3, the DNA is TGTGCCAGCAGGTTTGACGGGTCTTATAATTCACCCCTCCACTTT.

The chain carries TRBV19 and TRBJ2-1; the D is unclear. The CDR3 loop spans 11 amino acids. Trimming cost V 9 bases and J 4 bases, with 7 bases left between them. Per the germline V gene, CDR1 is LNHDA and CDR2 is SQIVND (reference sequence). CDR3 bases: TGTGCCAGCACTAAATACAATGAGCAGTTCTTC. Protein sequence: CASTKYNEQFF.